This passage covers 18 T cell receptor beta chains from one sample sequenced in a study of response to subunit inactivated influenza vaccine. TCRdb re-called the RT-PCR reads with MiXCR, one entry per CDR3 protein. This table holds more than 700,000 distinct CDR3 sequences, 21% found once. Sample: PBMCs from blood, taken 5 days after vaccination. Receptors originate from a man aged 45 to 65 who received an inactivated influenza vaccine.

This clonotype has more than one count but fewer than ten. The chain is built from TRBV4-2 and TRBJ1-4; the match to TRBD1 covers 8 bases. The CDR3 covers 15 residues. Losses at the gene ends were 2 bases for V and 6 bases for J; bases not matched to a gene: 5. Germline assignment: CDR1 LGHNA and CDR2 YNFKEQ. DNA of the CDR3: TGTGCCAGCAGCCAATCCCCAGGGGGCGATGAAAAACTGTTTTTT. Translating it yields CASSQSPGGDEKLFF.

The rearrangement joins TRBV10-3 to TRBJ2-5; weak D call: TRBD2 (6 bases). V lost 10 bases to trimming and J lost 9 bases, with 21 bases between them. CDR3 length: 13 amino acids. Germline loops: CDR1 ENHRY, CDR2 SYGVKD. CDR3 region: CATVQSGWGAQYF. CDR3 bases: TGTGCCACCGTTCAGTCCGGCTGGGGGGCCCAGTACTTC.

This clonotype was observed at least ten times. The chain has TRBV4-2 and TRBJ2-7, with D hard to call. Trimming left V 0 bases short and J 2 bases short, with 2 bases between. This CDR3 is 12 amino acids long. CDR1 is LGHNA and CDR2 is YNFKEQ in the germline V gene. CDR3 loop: CASSQDAYEQYF. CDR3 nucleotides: TGTGCCAGCAGCCAAGATGCCTACGAGCAGTACTTC.

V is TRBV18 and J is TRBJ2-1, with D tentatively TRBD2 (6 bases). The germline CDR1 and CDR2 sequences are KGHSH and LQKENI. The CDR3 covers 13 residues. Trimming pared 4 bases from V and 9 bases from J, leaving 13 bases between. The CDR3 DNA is TGTGCCAGCTCACAGAGGAGGGGCGGTGAGCAGTTCTTC. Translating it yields CASSQRRGGEQFF. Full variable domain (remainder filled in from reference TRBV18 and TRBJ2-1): NAGVMQNPRHLVRRRGQEARLRCSPMKGHSHVYWYRQLPEEGLKFMVYLQKENIIDESGMPKERFSAEFPKEGPSILRIQQVVRGDSAAYFCASSQRRGGEQFFGPGTRLTVL.

CDR3 sequence reads: CASSGGRTYNSPLHF. DNA for the CDR3: TGTGCCAGCAGCGGCGGACGGACCTATAATTCACCCCTCCACTTT. The chain links TRBV9 to TRBJ1-6; D uncertain. The V gene lost 3 bases and the J gene lost 2 bases, with 9 bases spanning the gap. This CDR3 region has 15 residues. Germline V CDR1 and CDR2: SGDLS, YYNGEE.

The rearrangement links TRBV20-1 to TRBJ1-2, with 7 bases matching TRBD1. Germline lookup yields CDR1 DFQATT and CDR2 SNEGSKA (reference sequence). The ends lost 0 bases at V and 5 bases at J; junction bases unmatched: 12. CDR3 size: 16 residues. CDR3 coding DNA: TGCAGTGCTAGAGATAGGTGGGAGACAGGGTGGTATGGCTACACCTTC. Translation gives CSARDRWETGWYGYTF.

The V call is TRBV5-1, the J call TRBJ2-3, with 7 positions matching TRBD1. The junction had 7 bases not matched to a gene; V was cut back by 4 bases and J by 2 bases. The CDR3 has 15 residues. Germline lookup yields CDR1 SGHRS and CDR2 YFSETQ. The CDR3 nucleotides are TGCGCCAGCAGCCCCGGGACAGTTTTCACAGATACGCAGTATTTT. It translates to CASSPGTVFTDTQYF. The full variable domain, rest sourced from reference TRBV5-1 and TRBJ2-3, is KAGVTQTPRYLIKTRGQQVTLSCSPISGHRSVSWYQQTPGQGLQFLFEYFSETQRNKGNFPGRFSGRQFSNSRSEMNVSTLELGDSALYLCASSPGTVFTDTQYFGPGTRLTVL.

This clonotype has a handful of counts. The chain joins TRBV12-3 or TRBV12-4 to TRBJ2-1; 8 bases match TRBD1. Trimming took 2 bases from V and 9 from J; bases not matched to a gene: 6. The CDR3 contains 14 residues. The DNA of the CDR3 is TGTGCCAGCAGTTTACGGACAGGGTATTTTGAGCAGTTCTTC. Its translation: CASSLRTGYFEQFF.

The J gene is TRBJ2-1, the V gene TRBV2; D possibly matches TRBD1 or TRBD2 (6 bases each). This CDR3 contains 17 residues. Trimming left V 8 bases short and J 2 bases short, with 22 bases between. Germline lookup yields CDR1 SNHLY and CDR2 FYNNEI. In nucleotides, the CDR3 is TGTGCCAGCTCCCGGGGGCCGGAGACCGTACCCTACAATGAGCAGTTCTTC. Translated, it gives CASSRGPETVPYNEQFF.

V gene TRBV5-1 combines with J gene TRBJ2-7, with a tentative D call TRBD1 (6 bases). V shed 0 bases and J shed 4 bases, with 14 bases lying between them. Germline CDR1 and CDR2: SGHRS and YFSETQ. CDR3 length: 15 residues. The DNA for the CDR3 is TGCGCCAGCAGCTTGGGCCTTCAGGGGATTTACGAGCAGTACTTC. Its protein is CASSLGLQGIYEQYF.

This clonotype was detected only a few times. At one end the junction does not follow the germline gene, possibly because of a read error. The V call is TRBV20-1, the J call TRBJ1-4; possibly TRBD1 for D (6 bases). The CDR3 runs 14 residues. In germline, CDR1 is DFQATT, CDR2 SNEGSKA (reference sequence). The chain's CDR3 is CSAQRGDTTSLPVF. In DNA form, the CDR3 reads TGCAGTGCCCAAAGGGGGGACACTACCTCCCTGCCTGTTTTT.

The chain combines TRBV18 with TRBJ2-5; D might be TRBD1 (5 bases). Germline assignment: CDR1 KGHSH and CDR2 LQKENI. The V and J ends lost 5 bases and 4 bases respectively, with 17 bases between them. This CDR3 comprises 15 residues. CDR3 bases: TGTGCCAGCTCAGGCAGGGCAGCGTCGGGAGAGACCCAGTACTTC. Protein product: CASSGRAASGETQYF.

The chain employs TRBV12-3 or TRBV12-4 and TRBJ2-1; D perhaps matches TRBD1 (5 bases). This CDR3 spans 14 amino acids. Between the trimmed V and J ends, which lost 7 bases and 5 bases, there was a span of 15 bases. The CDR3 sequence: CASIKGIEDNEQFF. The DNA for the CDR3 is TGTGCCAGCATAAAGGGGATCGAGGACAATGAGCAGTTCTTC.

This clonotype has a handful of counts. The CDR3 reads CASLLALGGARLSEAFF. CDR3 coding DNA: TGTGCCAGCCTATTGGCCCTAGGAGGGGCGCGGCTCTCTGAAGCTTTCTTT. This chain connects TRBV7-9 to TRBJ1-1; D is possibly TRBD1 (5 bases). V was clipped by 8 bases and J by 6 bases, with 28 bases between them. The V gene's germline CDR1 is SEHNR and CDR2 FQNEAQ (reference sequence). The CDR3 consists of 17 residues.

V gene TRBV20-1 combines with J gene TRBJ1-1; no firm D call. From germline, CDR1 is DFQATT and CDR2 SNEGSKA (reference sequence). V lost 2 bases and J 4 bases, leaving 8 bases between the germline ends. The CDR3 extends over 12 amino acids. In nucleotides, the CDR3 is TGCAGTGCTAGAAAGGAGGGCACTGAAGCTTTCTTT. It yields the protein CSARKEGTEAFF.

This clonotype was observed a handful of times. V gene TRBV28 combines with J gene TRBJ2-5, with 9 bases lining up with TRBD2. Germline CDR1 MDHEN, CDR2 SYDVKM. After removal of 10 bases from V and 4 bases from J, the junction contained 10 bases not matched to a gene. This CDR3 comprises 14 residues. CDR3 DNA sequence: TGTGCCACCAAATGGGGAGCGGGGGGAGAGACCCAGTACTTC. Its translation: CATKWGAGGETQYF. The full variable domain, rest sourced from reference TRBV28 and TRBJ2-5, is DVKVTQSSRYLVKRTGEKVFLECVQDMDHENMFWYRQDPGLGLRLIYFSYDVKMKEKGDIPEGYSVSREKKERFSLILESASTNQTSMYLCATKWGAGGETQYFGPGTRLLVL.

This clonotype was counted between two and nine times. The CDR3 sequence: CASRAGGQGISGELFF. CDR3 nucleotides: TGTGCCAGCAGAGCAGGAGGACAGGGTATCTCCGGGGAGCTGTTTTTT. The genes are TRBV5-6 and TRBJ2-2, with TRBD1 identical over 8 bases. CDR3 length: 16 residues. The germline CDR1 and CDR2 sequences are SGHDT and YYEEEE. Trimming at V came to 5 bases and at J to 6 bases, leaving 12 bases not matched to a gene.

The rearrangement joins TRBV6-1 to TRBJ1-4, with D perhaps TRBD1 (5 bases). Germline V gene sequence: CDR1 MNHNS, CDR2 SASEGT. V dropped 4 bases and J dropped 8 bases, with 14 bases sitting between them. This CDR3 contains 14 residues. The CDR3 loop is CASSGDHRTEKLFF. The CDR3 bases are TGTGCCAGCAGTGGGGACCACAGAACCGAAAAACTGTTTTTT.